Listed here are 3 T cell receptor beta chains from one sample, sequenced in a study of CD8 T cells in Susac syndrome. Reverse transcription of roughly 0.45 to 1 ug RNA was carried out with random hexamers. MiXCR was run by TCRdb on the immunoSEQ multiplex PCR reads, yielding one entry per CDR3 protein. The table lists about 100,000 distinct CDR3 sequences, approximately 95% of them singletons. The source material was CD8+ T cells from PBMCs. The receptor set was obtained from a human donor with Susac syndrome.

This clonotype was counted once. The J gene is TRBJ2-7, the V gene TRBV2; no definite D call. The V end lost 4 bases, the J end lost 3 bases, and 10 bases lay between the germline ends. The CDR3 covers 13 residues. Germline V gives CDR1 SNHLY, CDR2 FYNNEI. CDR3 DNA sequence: TGTGCCAGCAGTGTAGGGCCCAGCTACGAGCAGTACTTC. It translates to CASSVGPSYEQYF.

The CDR3 spells CASSSPHYGYTF. The CDR3, as DNA: TGTGCCAGTAGTAGCCCCCACTATGGCTACACCTTC. V usage is TRBV19 and J usage is TRBJ1-2; D not resolved. CDR3 length equals 12 residues. V dropped 4 bases and J dropped 3 bases, with 6 bases sitting between them. Per germline, CDR1 LNHDA and CDR2 SQIVND (reference sequence).

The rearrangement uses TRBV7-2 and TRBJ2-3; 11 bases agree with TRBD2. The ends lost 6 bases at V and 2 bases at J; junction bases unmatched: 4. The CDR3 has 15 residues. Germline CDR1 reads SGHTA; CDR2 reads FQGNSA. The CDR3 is CASRASGGNTDTQYF. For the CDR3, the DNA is TGTGCCAGCAGGGCTAGCGGGGGGAACACAGATACGCAGTATTTT.